Below, one T cell receptor beta chain is given with its context. Its antigen is not yet known. The sample holds no much larger clone one base away, and base qualities are not on file. These data are taken from a study of cytomegalovirus exposure and HLA in healthy donors (dated by TCRdb to 2016 to 2017). Describing the broader study: According to an earlier analysis of several hundred of the donors, about 179 million T cells yielded 100 million or so unique TCR beta sequences and about 280 Gb of sequence data. The study aimed to test whether cataloging public T cell receptors could reveal signatures of past pathogen exposure. Roughly 5 DR-DQ haplotypes were handled as single units for association and clustering, since linkage in the cohort was strong. Along with the approximately 700-subject first cohort, a separate validation cohort of around 110 different subjects was used. The genetic ancestry cluster associated with self-reported Caucasian donors included about 81% of the roughly 400 genotyped donors. In a later analysis, previously published TCR beta repertoires from about 670 donors were re-analyzed and high-resolution HLA genotyping was added so that TCR occurrence patterns could be studied. To predict cytomegalovirus infection status, the study combined high-throughput TCR immunosequencing, statistical association of individual TCRs with disease status, and machine learning. Rather than using new phenotypic data, the later analysis identified candidate immune exposures from TCR beta sequences and from how often those sequences occurred across donors. The number of donors typed differed by locus, with about 629-640 for A, B, C, DRB1 and DQB1, 522 for DQA1, over 600 for DPA1, and approximately 470 for DPB1. Class I and class II HLA loci were covered by the typing at four-digit resolution. Genome-wide SNP genotypes for about 55% of the 666 donors were used in a later genetic analysis, which treated that subset as a discovery cohort. An earlier analysis of nearly 600 of the donors applied high-throughput TCR beta sequencing to assess whether each TCR beta V gene segment acted as functional or pseudogenic. Using immunosequencing, the study profiled T cell repertoires from 666 subjects and related those repertoires to cytomegalovirus serostatus. Donor age, sex, ethnicity and CMV serostatus were collected together with the repertoire data. Approximately 310 gigabases of sequencing data and approximately 85 million unique TCR sequences were included in an early release covering roughly 600 HLA-typed donors. Among almost 400 genotyped donors of the cohort, an average of around 240,000 unique TCR beta nucleotide sequences were sequenced per donor, approximately 20% of them non-productive. Every discovery cohort repertoire had been produced on one sequencing platform. Broader findings and caveats from the paper: Correlated functional status among segregating V segments might be attributable to linkage disequilibrium, but an unknown experimental factor could not be ruled out. HLA typing was unavailable for some donors at each locus, so association tests used only the typed subset. A later analysis found that HLA-associated TCR beta chains were more clonally expanded and had lower generation probabilities than equally common non-associated chains. In the study, about 150 TCR beta chains were listed as associated with cytomegalovirus. According to a later analysis, most CMV-associated TCR beta chains appeared to be HLA-restricted, and the HLA associations seemed to be driven largely by CMV exposure. A later genetic analysis reported fewer N-insertions in productive TCRs among donors in an Asian-associated ancestry cluster than the roughly 690-donor mean. Three of the identified cytomegalovirus-associated TCR beta chains were confirmed in vitro to be specific for cytomegalovirus antigens. A later analysis found that TCR association rates varied across HLA loci, with DRB1 alleles showing the most associated TCRs and HLA-C alleles the fewest. The cohort was sequenced for TCR beta chains only, and without alpha or paired-chain data the features that could be detected were limited. Presence/absence analyses assumed roughly uniform sequencing depth across donors, an assumption that may not hold. An association between a missense DCLRE1C variant and V-gene and J-gene trimming of TCR beta chains was found in a later genetic analysis and replicated in an independent cohort. According to a later analysis, parvovirus B19, influenza, CMV and Epstein-Barr virus appeared linked to several top co-occurrence clusters. In a later analysis, some 18,000 TCR beta sequences were associated with specific HLA alleles at a false discovery rate of 0.05. CMV serostatus was the only immune exposure information available for the cohort. A cluster of highly shared sequence variants was judged likely to be a technical artifact of the sequencing pipeline. It was suggested by the authors that the approach could potentially be generalized to other disease states and immunological phenotypes. When HLA alleles, especially DR and DQ, strongly co-occurred, TCR associations were difficult to assign to individual alleles. The 87-base-pair reads could not distinguish some IMGT-functional V segments, including TRBV6-2 and TRBV6-3, so those segments were excluded. In an earlier analysis of approximately 590 of the donors, most TCR beta V segments appeared in productive rearrangements about 87% or about 30% of the time, broadly matching IMGT annotations. Most TCR sequences were observed very rarely across donors, whereas some public TCRs were present in many individuals. Because counts were too low, 15 to 20 rarely observed V segments, including chromosome 9 orphons, were excluded from the earlier analysis of under 650 of the donors. Cytomegalovirus status was reported to be diagnosed by the classifier with high specificity and sensitivity in both the original and validation cohorts. A further reported finding was that TCR beta sequences accurately predicted the HLA-A and HLA-B alleles for most subjects in the first cohort.

Receptor amplification or capture employed the immunoSEQ multiplex PCR assay. For the multiplex PCR, a mixture combining 60 forward primers for TCR Vbeta segments and 13 reverse primers for TCR Jbeta segments was used. Amplification of the CDR3 region of rearranged TCR beta genes was performed with a multiplex PCR assay on genomic DNA. The Illumina HiSeq System was used to sequence the amplified TCR beta libraries as 87-base-pair reads. In the source study's methods: A later analysis tallied roughly 76 million unique TCR beta chains across the 640 or so repertoires, and around 10 million of those chains were shared by two or more donors. Raw reads were error-corrected and collapsed into unique sequences by a nearest-neighbor algorithm in which closely related sequences were merged to remove PCR and sequencing errors. To assign V, D and J gene segments, CDR3 sequences were aligned to IMGT reference sequences. For a sequence to be retained, at least a six-nucleotide match to both a V gene segment and a J gene segment was required. A rearrangement was called productive if the CDR3 had no stop codons and remained in frame with V and J, and every other rearrangement was called non-productive. Following IMGT convention, CDR3 was defined as the stretch from the second conserved V-encoded cysteine to the conserved J-encoded phenylalanine. The earlier analysis of about 620 of the donors excluded sequences that lacked an unambiguous match to a single V gene segment. In an earlier analysis of 500 to 750 of the donors, V segments were called functional above 56.7% productive rearrangements and were called segregating when the between-donor standard deviation exceeded 5%. A statistical classification framework was built to diagnose cytomegalovirus status from the catalog of TCR beta chain sequences. V and J gene assignment, in a later analysis, came from comparing TCR nucleotide sequences with IMGT/GENE-DB human TR gene sequences. A later analysis assigned CDR3 sequences and most-parsimonious VDJ recombination scenarios with the TCRdist pipeline. A later analysis defined each TCR beta chain by its CDR3 amino acid sequence plus V-gene family, and excluded reads lacking a unique V-gene family. In a later analysis, a few hundred highly shared, low-generation-probability nucleotide sequences were removed to address suspected cross-contamination and a sequencing artifact. A later analysis calculated a clonal expansion index for each public chain from normalized within-repertoire ranks of inferred template counts. Generation probabilities in a later analysis came from a VDJ recombination model fitted to out-of-frame rearrangements, and those results were checked against IGoR. Hypergeometric tests were used in a later analysis to score TCR-TCR, TCR-HLA and TCR-CMV co-occurrence, with a repertoire-size bias correction applied to the TCR pairs. A later analysis estimated false discovery rates by permuting HLA or CMV assignments 20 times. In a later analysis, co-occurring TCRs were grouped using DBSCAN, and TCRdist sequence similarity was added for clustering within HLA-allele-positive subsets. For co-occurrence clustering, repertoires with fewer than 30,000 or more than 120,000 public chains were excluded, along with roughly five repertoires with anomalous nucleotide sharing. Sourced from immuneACCESS, this table was stored by TCRdb with only in-frame sequences that have V and J called. A share of the clones is absent; for the studies checked, an unresolved V gene accounts for under half, and the remainder has no known explanation. V, J and clone size were drawn from that table, and D and trimming were deduced from the DNA. Within this sample are about 140,000 clones, with approximately 73% of them counted one time only. The ten biggest clones cover 14% of the sample.

The cohort was made up of about 610 healthy bone marrow donors. Cohort members were all nominally healthy when sampled, although unrecorded immune exposures were likely present. Of the approximately 700 cohort members, around 290 had a positive CMV serostatus and just over 350 had a negative one, while no CMV serostatus was recorded for the donor. Every donor gave a peripheral blood sample, and the peripheral blood mononuclear cells from that sample were used for TCR beta sequencing. The Qiagen DNeasy Blood Extraction Kit was used to extract genomic DNA from the blood cell samples. The CDR3 contains 15 residues, cysteine and phenylalanine counted. The entry retains the CDR3 DNA only, 45 bases that are in frame from base 1. Trimming takes 5 bases off V and 0 bases off J; junction bases not matched to a gene: 4. The germline V gene encodes CDR1 MNHNS and CDR2 SASEGT.

This receptor chain uses TRBV6-1 and TRBJ2-1; TRBD1 matches 7 bases in the middle. Source material: PBMCs. The TCR originated in a human donor in good health. At the DNA level, the sequence is TGTGCCAGCAGTCCCCGGGACAGCTCCTACAATGAGCAGTTCTTC. This gives the protein CASSPRDSSYNEQFF.